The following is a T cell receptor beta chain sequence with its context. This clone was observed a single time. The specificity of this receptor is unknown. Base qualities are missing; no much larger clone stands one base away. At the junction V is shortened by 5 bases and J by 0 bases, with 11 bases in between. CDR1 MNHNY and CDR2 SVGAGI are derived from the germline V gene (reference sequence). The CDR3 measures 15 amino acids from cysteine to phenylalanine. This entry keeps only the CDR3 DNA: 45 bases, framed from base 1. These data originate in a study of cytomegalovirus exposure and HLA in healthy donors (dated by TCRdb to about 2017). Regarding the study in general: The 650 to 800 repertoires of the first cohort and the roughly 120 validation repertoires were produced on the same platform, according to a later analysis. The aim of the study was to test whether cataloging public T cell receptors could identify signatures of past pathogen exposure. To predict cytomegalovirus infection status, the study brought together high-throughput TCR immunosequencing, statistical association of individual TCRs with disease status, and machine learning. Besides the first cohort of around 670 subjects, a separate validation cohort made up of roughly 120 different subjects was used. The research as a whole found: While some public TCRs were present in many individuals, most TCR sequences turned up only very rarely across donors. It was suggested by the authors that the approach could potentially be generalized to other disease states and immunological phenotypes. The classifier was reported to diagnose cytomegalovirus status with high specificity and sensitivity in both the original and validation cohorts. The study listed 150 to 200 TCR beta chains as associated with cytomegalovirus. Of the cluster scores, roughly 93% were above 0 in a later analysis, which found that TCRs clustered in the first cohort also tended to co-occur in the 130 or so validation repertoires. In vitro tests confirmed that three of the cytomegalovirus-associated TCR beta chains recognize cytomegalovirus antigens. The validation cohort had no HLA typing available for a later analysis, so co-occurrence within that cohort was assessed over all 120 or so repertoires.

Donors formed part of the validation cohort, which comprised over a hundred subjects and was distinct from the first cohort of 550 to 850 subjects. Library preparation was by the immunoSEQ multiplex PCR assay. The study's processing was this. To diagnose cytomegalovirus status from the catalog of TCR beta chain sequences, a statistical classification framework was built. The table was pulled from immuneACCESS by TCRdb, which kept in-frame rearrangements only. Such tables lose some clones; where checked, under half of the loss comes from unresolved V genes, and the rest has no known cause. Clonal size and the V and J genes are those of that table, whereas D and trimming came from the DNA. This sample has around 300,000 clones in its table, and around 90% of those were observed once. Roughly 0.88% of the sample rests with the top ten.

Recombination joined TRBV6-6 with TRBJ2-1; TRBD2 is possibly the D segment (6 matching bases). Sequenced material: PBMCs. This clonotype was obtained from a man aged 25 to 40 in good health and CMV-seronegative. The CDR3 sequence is CASSRDGSSYNEQFF. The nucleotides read TGTGCCAGCAGTAGGGACGGGAGCTCCTACAATGAGCAGTTCTTC.